These 32 T cell receptor beta chains originate from one sample sequenced in a study of T cell responses to AZD1222 COVID-19 vaccine. Sequencing was performed with immunoSEQ multiplex PCR; in TCRdb, only in-frame clones are kept and a portion is missing. The sample contains approximately 100,000 clones, 90% to 95% of which appear only once. The material sequenced was peripheral blood, taken on day 0 of AZD1222 vaccination. These receptors were collected from an adult in good health.

V is TRBV14 and J is TRBJ2-5; D remains ambiguous. The CDR3 has 14 residues. The V and J ends lost 0 bases and 5 bases respectively, with 10 bases between them. The germline V gene has CDR1 SGHDN and CDR2 FVKESK. This CDR3 reads CASSQDSGLETQYF. The CDR3 DNA sequence: TGTGCCAGCAGCCAAGATTCCGGGTTGGAGACCCAGTACTTC.

This chain links TRBV6-5 with TRBJ1-2; 7 bases align to TRBD1. V trimming: 6 bases; J trimming: 0 bases; junction bases outside the gene matches: 4. In germline, CDR1 is MNHEY, CDR2 SVGAGI. The CDR3 is 14 residues long. The CDR3 sequence is CASSRTGPNYGYTF. Here the CDR3 DNA reads TGTGCCAGCAGCCGGACAGGACCTAACTATGGCTACACCTTC.

This chain uses TRBV6-1 with TRBJ2-7; D might be TRBD1 (5 bases). Per germline, CDR1 MNHNS and CDR2 SASEGT. Trimming left V 3 bases short and J 0 bases short, with 15 bases between. The CDR3 contains 16 residues. CDR3 DNA: TGTGCCAGCAGTGACCGTTCACCGGACACCTCCTACGAGCAGTACTTC. Protein sequence: CASSDRSPDTSYEQYF.

The chain employs TRBV28 and TRBJ2-7, with a possible D match to TRBD1 (6 bases). The V gene lost 6 bases and the J gene lost 2 bases, with 14 bases spanning the gap. CDR1 MDHEN and CDR2 SYDVKM come from the germline V gene. The CDR3 covers 14 residues. Here the CDR3 DNA reads TGTGCCAGCAGGGGACCCGGGACAACCTACGAGCAGTACTTC. Amino acid sequence: CASRGPGTTYEQYF. Combining the CDR3 with reference TRBV28 and TRBJ2-7 gives the whole variable domain DVKVTQSSRYLVKRTGEKVFLECVQDMDHENMFWYRQDPGLGLRLIYFSYDVKMKEKGDIPEGYSVSREKKERFSLILESASTNQTSMYLCASRGPGTTYEQYFGPGTRLTVT.

The chain employs TRBV21-1 and TRBJ1-5; TRBD1 was called by the table and not checked on the DNA. TRBV21-1 is a documented pseudogene. This CDR3 is 17 amino acids long. The CDR3: CASSKAGTGLSNQPQHF. CDR3 sequence (DNA): TGTGCCAGCAGCAAAGCAGGGACAGGTCTTAGCAATCAGCCCCAGCATTTT.

The chain employs TRBV28 and TRBJ1-1; possibly TRBD1 for D (5 bases). V was clipped by 4 bases and J by 4 bases, with 10 bases between them. From germline, CDR1 is MDHEN and CDR2 SYDVKM. The CDR3 consists of 13 residues. CDR3 nucleotides: TGTGCCAGCAGTTGGGGGGTTGGCACTGAAGCTTTCTTT. The encoded protein is CASSWGVGTEAFF.

V gene TRBV20-1 combines with J gene TRBJ2-1; D call uncertain. Germline assignment: CDR1 DFQATT and CDR2 SNEGSKA (reference sequence). This CDR3 region has 11 residues. V was shortened by 0 bases and J by 10 bases, with 7 bases between the two germline ends. The CDR3 DNA reads as TGCAGTGCTAGAGATCAGTACGAGCAGTTCTTC. It codes for CSARDQYEQFF.

The V and J genes are TRBV11-2 and TRBJ1-2; tentatively, D is TRBD1 (5 bases). Per germline, CDR1 SGHAT and CDR2 FQNNGV. The CDR3 runs 15 residues. Trimming removed 2 bases from V and 4 bases from J, with 14 bases in between. CDR3 nucleotides: TGTGCCAGCAGCTTAAACCCGGGGCAGCTCTATGGCTACACCTTC. This gives the protein CASSLNPGQLYGYTF.

The V gene is TRBV11-2, the J gene TRBJ1-1, with D uncertain. Germline lookup yields CDR1 SGHAT and CDR2 FQNNGV. Deletions cut 6 bases from V and 1 base from J, with 18 bases between. The CDR3 extends over 16 amino acids. CDR3 DNA: TGTGCCAGCAGTTTCAATCATGTTCGGGGGAACACTGAAGCTTTCTTT. Protein sequence: CASSFNHVRGNTEAFF.

The rearrangement links TRBV28 to TRBJ1-2; no reliable D call. The length of the CDR3 is 14 residues. Trimming pared 0 bases from V and 7 bases from J, leaving 12 bases between. CDR1 MDHEN and CDR2 SYDVKM come from the germline V gene. The CDR3 here is CASSLWGGGSGYTF. CDR3 DNA sequence: TGTGCCAGCAGTTTATGGGGAGGAGGCAGTGGCTACACCTTC.

Concerning this clone itself: The same CDR3 arises from other DNA sequences in this sample as well. This CDR3 is CASRGGQGNNEQFF. The CDR3 DNA follows: TGCGCCAGCAGGGGGGGACAGGGAAACAATGAGCAGTTCTTC. The V call is TRBV10-2, the J call TRBJ2-1, with TRBD1 identical over 9 bases. The J segment lost 5 bases and the V segment lost 6 bases, leaving 5 bases of the junction unmatched. This CDR3 is 14 amino acids long. The germline CDR1 and CDR2 sequences are WSHSY and SAAADI.

A single count supports this clone. The chain recombines TRBV11-2 with TRBJ1-1; D perhaps matches TRBD1 (5 bases). The CDR3 totals 14 residues. The V end lost 6 bases, the J end lost 1 base, and 12 bases lay between the germline ends. CDR1 is SGHAT, CDR2 FQNNGV, per germline. As DNA, the CDR3 is TGTGCCAGCAGTTACCGGGACTCGAACACTGAAGCTTTCTTT. Protein: CASSYRDSNTEAFF.

This clone was counted once. CDR3 DNA: TGTGCCAGCAGCCTGTACAGGGTCGAGACCCAGTACTTC. Its protein product is CASSLYRVETQYF. The rearrangement links TRBV7-2 to TRBJ2-5; D might be TRBD1 (6 bases). Germline V gene lookup returns CDR1 SGHTA and CDR2 FQGNSA. The CDR3 has 13 residues. Trimming cost V 5 bases and J 5 bases, with 12 bases left between them.

The V gene is TRBV7-2, the J gene TRBJ2-1; D may be TRBD1 or TRBD2 (5 bases each). CDR3 length: 15 residues. Trimming took 5 bases from V and 10 from J, leaving 21 bases between them. Germline V gene sequence: CDR1 SGHTA, CDR2 FQGNSA. The CDR3 DNA reads TGTGCCAGCAGCAGAGACCCGGGTGGGGGTTTGGAGCAGTTCTTC. Amino acid sequence: CASSRDPGGGLEQFF.

This chain uses TRBV18 with TRBJ1-4; D gene unclear. The CDR3 length is 14 residues. Per the germline V gene, CDR1 is KGHSH and CDR2 is LQKENI. V was shortened by 1 base and J by 0 bases, with 3 bases between the two germline ends. The CDR3 region is CASSPQTTNEKLFF. The CDR3 nucleotides read TGTGCCAGCTCACCACAGACAACTAATGAAAAACTGTTTTTT.

The gene calls are TRBV4-1 and TRBJ1-1; the match to TRBD1 covers 8 bases. Germline V gene data show CDR1 as MGHRA and CDR2 as YSYEKL. After removal of 2 bases from V and 1 base from J, the junction contained 3 bases not matched to a gene. The CDR3 is 15 residues long. This chain's CDR3 is CASSQPDRANTEAFF. The CDR3 DNA is TGCGCCAGCAGCCAACCGGACAGGGCGAACACTGAAGCTTTCTTT.

The rearrangement uses TRBV9 and TRBJ2-2; D possibly corresponds to TRBD1 (6 bases). Trimming took 4 bases from V and 4 from J, leaving 14 bases between them. The CDR3 loop spans 15 amino acids. Germline CDR1 SGDLS, CDR2 YYNGEE. The CDR3 DNA follows: TGTGCCAGCAGCCCCGGCCAGGGGACCACCGGGGAGCTGTTTTTT. Its protein is CASSPGQGTTGELFF.

V and J are TRBV5-1 and TRBJ2-1, with no clear D. The CDR3 totals 14 residues. The V end was cut by 0 bases, the J end by 4 bases, with 8 bases between. Per germline, CDR1 SGHRS and CDR2 YFSETQ. CDR3 nucleotide sequence: TGCGCCAGCAGCTTGGAAGGCGTATACAATGAGCAGTTCTTC. It encodes CASSLEGVYNEQFF.

This chain uses TRBV5-4 with TRBJ1-5; TRBD1 matches 8 bases. CDR3 size: 15 residues. Per the germline V gene, CDR1 is SGHNT and CDR2 is YYREEE (reference sequence). Unmatched junction bases numbered 8, after V lost 4 bases and J lost 5 bases. The CDR3 sequence: CASSPGQGFDQPQHF. CDR3 bases: TGTGCCAGCAGCCCCGGACAGGGCTTTGATCAGCCCCAGCATTTT.

The gene calls are TRBV14 and TRBJ1-5; D remains unclear. Trimming shortened V by 1 base and J by 6 bases, and 7 bases separated the two germline ends. The CDR3 sequence is 13 residues long. CDR1 SGHDN and CDR2 FVKESK come from the germline V gene. CDR3 sequence: CASSQGPGQPQHF. The CDR3 DNA follows: TGTGCCAGCAGCCAAGGCCCGGGTCAGCCCCAGCATTTT.

This chain connects TRBV2 to TRBJ2-1, with 13 nucleotides matching TRBD2. The CDR3 runs 16 residues. Germline V lookup: CDR1 SNHLY, CDR2 FYNNEI. The junction had 4 bases not matched to a gene; V was cut back by 8 bases and J by 0 bases. The CDR3 bases are TGTGCCAGCGGAGGACTAGCGGGAGTCTCCTACAATGAGCAGTTCTTC. Encoded protein: CASGGLAGVSYNEQFF.

The chain employs TRBV7-9 and TRBJ2-1, with D tentatively TRBD2 (6 bases). The CDR3 spans 14 residues. Germline V gene sequence: CDR1 SEHNR, CDR2 FQNEAQ (reference sequence). The V and J ends lost 8 bases and 7 bases respectively, with 18 bases between them. CDR3 sequence reads: CASPNPNSGNEQFF. In nucleotides, the CDR3 is TGTGCCAGCCCCAACCCCAATAGCGGTAATGAGCAGTTCTTC.

V usage is TRBV6-2 or TRBV6-3 and J usage is TRBJ2-7; perhaps TRBD1 as D (6 bases). The V end lost 5 bases, the J end lost 4 bases, and 12 bases lay between the germline ends. The CDR3 contains 13 residues. Per germline, CDR1 MNHEY and CDR2 SVGEGT. The CDR3: CASSLQGGYEQYF. As DNA, the CDR3 is TGTGCCAGCAGTCTACAGGGCGGGTACGAGCAGTACTTC.

The rearrangement uses TRBV7-2 and TRBJ2-1, with 8 bases identical to TRBD2. The CDR3 spans 16 residues. Germline loops: CDR1 SGHTA, CDR2 FQGNSA. V lost 3 bases and J lost 8; bases outside the gene matches: 12. The DNA for the CDR3 is TGTGCCAGCAGCTTCGGTGCGAGCGGGAGTTATTATGAGCAGTTCTTC. Amino acids: CASSFGASGSYYEQFF.

V and J are TRBV6-2 or TRBV6-3 and TRBJ1-1; 10 positions match TRBD1. CDR1 and CDR2 from the germline V gene are MNHEY and SVGEGT. This CDR3 spans 12 amino acids. The ends lost 5 bases at V and 11 bases at J; junction bases unmatched: 5. This chain's CDR3 is CASSLDRGQAFF. Written as DNA, the CDR3 is TGTGCCAGCAGTCTCGACAGGGGGCAGGCTTTCTTT.

The chain is built from TRBV20-1 and TRBJ1-2; D is uncertain. Germline V CDR1 and CDR2: DFQATT, SNEGSKA (reference sequence). The V gene lost 5 bases and the J gene lost 6 bases, with 10 bases spanning the gap. This CDR3 comprises 11 residues. CDR3 region: CSAPTGNGYTF. The CDR3 nucleotides are TGCAGTGCTCCGACGGGGAATGGCTACACCTTC.

The V gene is TRBV7-8, the J gene TRBJ2-3; possibly TRBD1 for D (5 bases). Trimming stripped 0 bases from V and 12 bases from J, with 22 bases between. The CDR3 length is 16 residues. The V gene's germline CDR1 is SGHVS and CDR2 FQNEAQ. DNA of the CDR3: TGTGCCAGCAGCTTAGCGTTCCAGGGAAGCAGCCCTACCCAGTATTTT. This codes for CASSLAFQGSSPTQYF.

This chain uses TRBV7-2 with TRBJ2-7, with TRBD2 matching over 7 bases. V gave up 1 base and J gave up 3 bases; unmatched junction bases: 3. This CDR3 has 14 residues. Germline-derived CDR1 and CDR2 are SGHTA and FQGNSA. In DNA form, the CDR3 reads TGTGCCAGCAGCTTAGGGGGAGGGCTCTACGAGCAGTACTTC. Residues: CASSLGGGLYEQYF.

This clone has a single count. The chain has TRBV28 and TRBJ2-7; 9 bases align to TRBD1. The CDR3 spans 19 residues. V was pared by 3 bases and J by 2 bases, with 17 bases of the junction left unmatched. CDR1 is MDHEN, CDR2 SYDVKM, per germline. CDR3 sequence reads: CASSLASGTGTEGTYEQYF. Here the CDR3 DNA reads TGTGCCAGCAGTTTGGCTTCCGGGACAGGGACCGAAGGGACCTACGAGCAGTACTTC.

The V and J genes are TRBV10-3 and TRBJ2-5; D is perhaps TRBD1 (5 bases). V was cut by 5 bases and J by 2 bases, with 9 bases left in between. Per germline, CDR1 ENHRY and CDR2 SYGVKD. The CDR3 spans 13 residues. The CDR3 bases are TGTGCCATCAGTAAAACAGGTCAAGAGACCCAGTACTTC. Its translation: CAISKTGQETQYF.

V is TRBV2 and J is TRBJ1-4, with D possibly matching TRBD1 (5 bases). This CDR3 has 12 amino acids. Germline V gives CDR1 SNHLY, CDR2 FYNNEI. The germline V and J ends were trimmed by 7 bases and 4 bases, with 7 bases remaining between them. CDR3 loop: CASTGVNEKLFF. The CDR3 coding sequence is TGTGCCAGCACGGGGGTTAATGAAAAACTGTTTTTT.

The genes are TRBV18 and TRBJ1-1; 7 bases are shared with TRBD1. V shed 5 bases, J shed 4 bases, and the junction held 7 bases outside the gene matches. Germline V gene lookup returns CDR1 KGHSH and CDR2 LQKENI. This CDR3 contains 14 residues. Written as DNA, the CDR3 is TGTGCCAGCTCAGGGGACAGCGGGGGCACTGAAGCTTTCTTT. Amino acids: CASSGDSGGTEAFF.